The 24 T cell receptor beta chains below all came from one sample that was sequenced in a study of CD8 T cells in ankylosing spondylitis (dated by TCRdb to 2015 to 2018). Library preparation employed 5' RACE. Sequencing was performed on an Illumina HiSeq 2500. Through fastp at Q25 and MiXCR, TCRdb rebuilt clones from the public reads, retaining in-frame beta chains. Records with the same CDR3 protein are collapsed into one entry carrying the most frequent genes and DNA. The sample table holds around 450,000 distinct CDR3 sequences, of which about 24% were seen once. Roughly 1% of the sample belongs to the ten largest clones. These TCRs' antigens remain unknown. Paper-wide results and their limitations: A TCR beta motif made up of several highly homologous amino acid variants appeared to be characteristic of blood from ankylosing spondylitis patients.

The sample was blood, either unsorted or a sorted T cell fraction (not recorded which). The receptors here all came from a male donor with ankylosing spondylitis.

This clonotype was counted a few times. The chain combines TRBV20-1 with TRBJ1-5; D ambiguous. This CDR3 comprises 13 residues. Trimming stripped 2 bases from V and 0 bases from J, with 5 bases between. The germline V gene has CDR1 DFQATT and CDR2 SNEGSKA (reference sequence). The CDR3 DNA is TGCAGTGCTAGAACGTTTAGCAATCAGCCCCAGCATTTT. Translating it yields CSARTFSNQPQHF.

This chain uses TRBV20-1 with TRBJ2-3; 8 positions match TRBD1. This CDR3 has 16 residues. Trimming at V came to 1 base and at J to 1 base, leaving 7 bases not matched to a gene. Per germline, CDR1 DFQATT and CDR2 SNEGSKA (reference sequence). The CDR3 region has the DNA TGCAGTGCTAGAGGACGCCCGGGACAGGGCACAGATACGCAGTATTTT. Protein sequence: CSARGRPGQGTDTQYF.

This rearrangement joins TRBV5-1 to TRBJ2-1; 8 bases are shared with TRBD2. V was clipped by 1 base and J by 2 bases; unmatched bases: 5. The germline CDR1 and CDR2 sequences are SGHRS and YFSETQ. The CDR3 covers 16 residues. This chain's CDR3 is CASSLQAGATYNEQFF. The CDR3 DNA reads TGCGCCAGCAGCTTGCAAGCGGGAGCTACCTACAATGAGCAGTTCTTC.

This chain links TRBV10-2 with TRBJ1-2; a weak D match, TRBD1 (6 bases). V lost 7 bases to trimming and J lost 6 bases, with 12 bases between them. From germline, CDR1 is WSHSY and CDR2 SAAADI. This CDR3 region has 12 residues. The CDR3 nucleotides read TGCGCCAGCAAGGAGGGGGATCATGGCTACACCTTC. Its translation: CASKEGDHGYTF.

CDR3 sequence reads: CSVRDRGQTQYF. CDR3 sequence (DNA): TGCAGCGTTCGGGACAGGGGACAGACCCAGTACTTC. The chain recombines TRBV29-1 with TRBJ2-5, with 10 bases lining up with TRBD1. Per the germline V gene, CDR1 is SQVTM and CDR2 is ANQGSEA. The length of the CDR3 is 12 residues. V gave up 5 bases and J gave up 6 bases; unmatched junction bases: 3.

The genes are TRBV18 and TRBJ1-2; TRBD1 agrees at 8 bases. This CDR3 has 15 residues. Germline CDR1 KGHSH, CDR2 LQKENI. V was pared by 6 bases and J by 4 bases, with 10 bases of the junction left unmatched. The CDR3 loop is CASSPRDRSSYGYTF. The CDR3 bases are TGTGCCAGCTCCCCTCGGGACAGGTCCTCCTATGGCTACACCTTC.

The chain is built from TRBV28 and TRBJ2-7, with 7 bases lining up with TRBD1. CDR1 is MDHEN and CDR2 is SYDVKM in the germline V gene. The CDR3 has 14 amino acids. V dropped 5 bases and J dropped 6; count of bases not matched to a gene: 10. The CDR3 here is CASSGQAPLGEQYV. The CDR3, as DNA: TGTGCCAGCAGTGGACAGGCGCCATTGGGCGAGCAGTACGTC.

The sample holds a few counts of this clonotype. The rearrangement links TRBV7-2 to TRBJ2-1, with D possibly being TRBD2 (5 bases). The germline CDR1 and CDR2 sequences are SGHTA and FQGNSA. This CDR3 contains 16 residues. Trimming took off 5 bases at V and 3 bases at J, with 17 bases between the two ends. CDR3 residues: CASSPPSGVGYNEQFF. CDR3 sequence (DNA): TGTGCCAGCAGCCCCCCGTCCGGGGTCGGCTACAATGAGCAGTTCTTC.

J is TRBJ2-1 and V is TRBV10-2; TRBD2 matches 7 bases. This CDR3 spans 13 amino acids. Trimming removed 8 bases from V and 4 bases from J; junction bases left unmatched: 5. CDR1 is WSHSY, CDR2 SAAADI, per germline. CDR3 residues: CASQGTTYNEQFF. For the CDR3, the DNA is TGCGCCAGCCAAGGGACTACTTACAATGAGCAGTTCTTC.

This chain uses TRBV7-2 with TRBJ2-3; 13 positions agree with TRBD2. CDR1 SGHTA and CDR2 FQGNSA come from the germline V gene. After removal of 0 bases from V and 2 bases from J, the junction contained 2 bases not matched to a gene. The CDR3 contains 17 residues. Here the CDR3 reads CASSLAGTSGTTDTQYF. The CDR3 coding sequence is TGTGCCAGCAGCTTAGCGGGGACTAGCGGGACCACAGATACGCAGTATTTT. The full variable domain, completed using reference TRBV7-2 and TRBJ2-3, is GAGVSQSPSNKVTEKGKDVELRCDPISGHTALYWYRQSLGQGLEFLIYFQGNSAPDKSGLPSDRFSAERTGGSVSTLTIQRTQQEDSAVYLCASSLAGTSGTTDTQYFGPGTRLTVL.

This clonotype has more than one count but fewer than ten. The chain recombines TRBV12-3 or TRBV12-4 with TRBJ1-1, with a tentative D call TRBD1 (5 bases). Trimming took 3 bases from V and 2 from J, leaving 10 bases between them. The CDR3 contains 14 residues. In nucleotides, the CDR3 is TGTGCCAGCAGTTTCATGGGGGGAAACACTGAAGCTTTCTTT. This sequence encodes CASSFMGGNTEAFF.

This chain links TRBV3-1 with TRBJ2-7; possibly TRBD1 for D (5 bases). Germline loops: CDR1 LGHDT, CDR2 YNNKEL (reference sequence). V was cut by 7 bases and J by 0 bases, with 16 bases left in between. This CDR3 contains 15 residues. The CDR3 DNA reads TGTGCCAGCAACTCGCCTGGGGCGAACTCCTACGAGCAGTACTTC. It yields the protein CASNSPGANSYEQYF.

The V and J genes are TRBV25-1 and TRBJ2-2; 7 positions match TRBD2. The CDR3 totals 20 residues. Germline V gives CDR1 MGHDK, CDR2 SYGVNS. J was trimmed by 0 bases and V by 3 bases; bases with no gene match: 16. CDR3 amino acids: CASSDPPSVISGPNTGELFF. The CDR3 coding sequence is TGTGCCAGCAGTGACCCCCCCTCGGTAATTAGCGGGCCGAACACCGGGGAGCTGTTTTTT.

This rearrangement joins TRBV12-3 or TRBV12-4 to TRBJ1-4, with D tentatively TRBD1 (5 bases). V shed 5 bases and J shed 8 bases, with 18 bases lying between them. CDR3 size: 15 residues. The CDR3: CASSRTGAQREKLFF. CDR3 DNA sequence: TGTGCCAGCAGTCGAACCGGGGCCCAGAGGGAAAAACTGTTTTTT.

CDR3 DNA: TGCAGTGCGTGGGGCGAGACCCAGTACTTC. It codes for CSAWGETQYF. The chain is built from TRBV20-1 and TRBJ2-5; maybe TRBD1 (5 bases). The germline gives CDR1 DFQATT, CDR2 SNEGSKA (reference sequence). The CDR3 runs 10 residues. The germline V and J ends were trimmed by 6 bases and 5 bases, with 7 bases remaining between them.

The CDR3 region is CSARDRVNPNEQYF. The CDR3 DNA is TGCAGTGCCAGGGACAGGGTAAATCCTAACGAGCAGTACTTC. The chain is built from TRBV20-1 and TRBJ2-7, with 9 bases identical to TRBD1. Germline V gives CDR1 DFQATT, CDR2 SNEGSKA (reference sequence). The CDR3 contains 14 residues. V was clipped by 6 bases and J by 5 bases; unmatched bases: 11.

The chain links TRBV11-2 to TRBJ2-2, with TRBD1 matching over 7 bases. CDR3 length: 17 amino acids. Germline loops: CDR1 SGHAT, CDR2 FQNNGV. The trim removed 5 bases at V and 0 bases at J, leaving 9 bases unmatched. The CDR3 spells CASSILGQIANTGELFF. CDR3 DNA: TGTGCCAGCAGCATCCTGGGACAGATAGCGAACACCGGGGAGCTGTTTTTT.

In this sample, this clonotype turned up a few times. The chain joins TRBV5-1 to TRBJ2-5; 13 nucleotides match TRBD2. Trimming at V came to 4 bases and at J to 4 bases, leaving 4 bases not matched to a gene. In germline, CDR1 is SGHRS, CDR2 YFSETQ. There are 15 residues in the CDR3. The CDR3 nucleotides read TGCGCCAGCAGCCACGGACTAGCGGGAGTAGAGACCCAGTACTTC. Encoded protein: CASSHGLAGVETQYF. Filled out from reference TRBV5-1 and TRBJ2-5, the complete variable domain reads KAGVTQTPRYLIKTRGQQVTLSCSPISGHRSVSWYQQTPGQGLQFLFEYFSETQRNKGNFPGRFSGRQFSNSRSEMNVSTLELGDSALYLCASSHGLAGVETQYFGPGTRLLVL.

This clonotype was detected only a few times. The DNA of the CDR3 is TGTGCCAGCAGCTTTAGTATAAACACCATATATTTT. Protein product: CASSFSINTIYF. The rearrangement uses TRBV7-2 and TRBJ1-3, with unresolved D. Germline V CDR1 and CDR2: SGHTA, FQGNSA. Trimming took 3 bases from V and 6 from J, leaving 6 bases between them. There are 12 residues in the CDR3.

This clonotype was seen a few times. The genes are TRBV20-1 and TRBJ1-3; D not certain. Germline assignment: CDR1 DFQATT and CDR2 SNEGSKA (reference sequence). The CDR3 sequence is 14 residues long. V lost 4 bases to trimming and J lost 0 bases, with 10 bases between them. The CDR3 nucleotides read TGCAGTGCTAAAAGTAGAAGCTCTGGAAACACCATATATTTT. Translated: CSAKSRSSGNTIYF.

The genes are TRBV7-8 and TRBJ2-1, with D perhaps matching TRBD2 (6 bases). The CDR3 is 15 residues long. The V gene's germline CDR1 is SGHVS and CDR2 FQNEAQ. Trimming stripped 7 bases from V and 10 bases from J, with 23 bases between. The CDR3 is CASTRGEEYPKEQFF. Here the CDR3 DNA reads TGTGCCAGCACCAGAGGGGAGGAATACCCCAAGGAGCAGTTCTTC.

This CDR3 reads CASSVGQEENIQYF. CDR3 sequence (DNA): TGTGCCAGCAGCGTGGGACAGGAAGAAAACATTCAGTACTTC. This sequence joins TRBV9 and TRBJ2-4, with TRBD1 matching 8 bases. The CDR3 runs 14 residues. Germline CDR1 and CDR2: SGDLS and YYNGEE. Germline trimming cut 2 bases from V and 5 bases from J; bases unmatched to any gene: 3.

J is TRBJ2-1 and V is TRBV11-1; 16 positions match TRBD2. The CDR3 is 19 residues long. CDR1 SGHAT and CDR2 FQDESV come from the germline V gene (reference sequence). Trimming at V came to 5 bases and at J to 0 bases, leaving 7 bases not matched to a gene. DNA for the CDR3: TGTGCCAGCAGCCTACTAGGGACTAGCGGGAGGGCCTCCTACAATGAGCAGTTCTTC. The encoded protein is CASSLLGTSGRASYNEQFF.

The rearrangement uses TRBV2 and TRBJ1-5; D call uncertain. In germline, CDR1 is SNHLY, CDR2 FYNNEI. Trimming left V 7 bases short and J 2 bases short, with 9 bases between. This CDR3 contains 13 residues. CDR3 sequence reads: CASTVLGNQPQHF. The CDR3 DNA reads TGTGCCAGCACCGTATTGGGCAATCAGCCCCAGCATTTT.